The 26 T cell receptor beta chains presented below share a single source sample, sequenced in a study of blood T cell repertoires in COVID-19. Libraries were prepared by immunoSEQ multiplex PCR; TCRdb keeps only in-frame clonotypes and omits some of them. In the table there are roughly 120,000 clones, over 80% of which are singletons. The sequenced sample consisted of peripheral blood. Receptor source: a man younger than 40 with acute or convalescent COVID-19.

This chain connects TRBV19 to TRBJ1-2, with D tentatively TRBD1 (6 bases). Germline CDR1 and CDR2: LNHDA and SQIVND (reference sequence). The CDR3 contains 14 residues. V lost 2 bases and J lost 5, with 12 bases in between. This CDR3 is CASSITRDTYGYTF. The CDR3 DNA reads TGTGCCAGTAGTATAACCCGGGACACATATGGCTACACCTTC.

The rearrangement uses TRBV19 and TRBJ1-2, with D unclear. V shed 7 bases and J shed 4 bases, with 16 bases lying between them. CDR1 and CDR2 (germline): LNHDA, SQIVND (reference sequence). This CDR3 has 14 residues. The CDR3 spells CASTNGVAFYGYTF. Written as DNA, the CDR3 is TGTGCCAGTACGAACGGGGTGGCCTTCTATGGCTACACCTTC. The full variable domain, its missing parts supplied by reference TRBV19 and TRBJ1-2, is DGGITQSPKYLFRKEGQNVTLSCEQNLNHDAMYWYRQDPGQGLRLIYYSQIVNDFQKGDIAEGYSVSREKKESFPLTVTSAQKNPTAFYLCASTNGVAFYGYTFGSGTRLTVV.

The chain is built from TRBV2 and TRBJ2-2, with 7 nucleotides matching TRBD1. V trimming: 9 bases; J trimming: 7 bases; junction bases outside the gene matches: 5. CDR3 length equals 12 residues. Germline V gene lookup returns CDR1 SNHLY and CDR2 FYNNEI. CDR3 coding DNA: TGTGCCAGTCACAGGGGATACGGGGAGCTGTTTTTT. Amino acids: CASHRGYGELFF.

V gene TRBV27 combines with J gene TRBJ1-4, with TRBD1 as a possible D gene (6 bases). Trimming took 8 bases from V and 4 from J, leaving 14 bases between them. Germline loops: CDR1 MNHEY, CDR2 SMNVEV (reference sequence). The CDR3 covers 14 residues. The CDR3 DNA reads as TGTGCCAGCCGCACAGGGTTCGGTAATGAAAAACTGTTTTTT. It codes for CASRTGFGNEKLFF.

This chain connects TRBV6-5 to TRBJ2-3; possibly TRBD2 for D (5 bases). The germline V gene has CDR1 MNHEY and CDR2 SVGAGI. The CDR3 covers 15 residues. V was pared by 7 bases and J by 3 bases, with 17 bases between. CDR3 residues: CASTLNGIATDTQYF. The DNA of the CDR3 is TGTGCCAGCACTCTTAACGGGATCGCTACAGATACGCAGTATTTT.

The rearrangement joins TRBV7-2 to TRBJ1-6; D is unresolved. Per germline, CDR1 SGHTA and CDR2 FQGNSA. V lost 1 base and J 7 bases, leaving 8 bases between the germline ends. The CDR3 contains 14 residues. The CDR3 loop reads CASSLGAGNSPLHF. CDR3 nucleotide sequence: TGTGCCAGCAGCTTAGGGGCAGGCAATTCACCCCTCCACTTT.

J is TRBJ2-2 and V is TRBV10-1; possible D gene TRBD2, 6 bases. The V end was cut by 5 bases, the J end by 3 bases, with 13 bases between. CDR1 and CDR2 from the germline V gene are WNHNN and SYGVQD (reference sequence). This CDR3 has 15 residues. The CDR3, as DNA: TGCGCCAGCAGTTCCGGGGACTCGGACACCGGGGAGCTGTTTTTT. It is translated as CASSSGDSDTGELFF.

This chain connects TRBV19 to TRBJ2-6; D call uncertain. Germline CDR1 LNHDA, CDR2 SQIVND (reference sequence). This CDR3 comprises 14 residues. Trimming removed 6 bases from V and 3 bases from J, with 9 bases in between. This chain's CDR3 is CASRNRVGANVLTF. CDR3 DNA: TGTGCCAGTAGGAACCGGGTTGGGGCCAACGTCCTGACTTTC.

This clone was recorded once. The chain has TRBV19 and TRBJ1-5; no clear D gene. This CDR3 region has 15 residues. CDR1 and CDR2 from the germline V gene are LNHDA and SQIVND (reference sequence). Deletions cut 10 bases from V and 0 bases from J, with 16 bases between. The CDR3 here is CATKGAGYSNQPQHF. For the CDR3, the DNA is TGTGCCACCAAAGGTGCGGGGTATAGCAATCAGCCCCAGCATTTT.

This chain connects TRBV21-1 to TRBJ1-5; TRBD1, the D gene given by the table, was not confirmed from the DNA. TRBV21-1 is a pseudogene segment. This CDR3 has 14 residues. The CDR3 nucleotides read TGTGCCAGCAGTCCGACAGAACCAAATCAGCCCCAGCATTTT. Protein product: CASSPTEPNQPQHF.

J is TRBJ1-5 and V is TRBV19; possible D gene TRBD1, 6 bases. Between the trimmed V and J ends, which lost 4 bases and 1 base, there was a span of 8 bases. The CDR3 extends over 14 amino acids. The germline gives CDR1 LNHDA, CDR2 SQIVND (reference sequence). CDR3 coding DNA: TGTGCCAGTAGTACAGGGGTGAGCAATCAGCCCCAGCATTTT. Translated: CASSTGVSNQPQHF.

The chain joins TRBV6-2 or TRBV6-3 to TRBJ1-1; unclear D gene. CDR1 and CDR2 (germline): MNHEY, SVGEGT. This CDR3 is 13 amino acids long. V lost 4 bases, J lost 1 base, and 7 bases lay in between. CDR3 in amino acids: CASSFSKNTEAFF. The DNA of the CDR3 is TGTGCCAGCAGTTTTTCTAAGAACACTGAAGCTTTCTTT.

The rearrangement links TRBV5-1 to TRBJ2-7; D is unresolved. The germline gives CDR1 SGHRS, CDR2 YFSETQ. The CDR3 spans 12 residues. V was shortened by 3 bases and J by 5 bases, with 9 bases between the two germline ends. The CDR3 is CASSSGSHEQYV. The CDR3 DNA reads TGCGCCAGCAGCTCCGGGTCCCACGAGCAGTACGTC.

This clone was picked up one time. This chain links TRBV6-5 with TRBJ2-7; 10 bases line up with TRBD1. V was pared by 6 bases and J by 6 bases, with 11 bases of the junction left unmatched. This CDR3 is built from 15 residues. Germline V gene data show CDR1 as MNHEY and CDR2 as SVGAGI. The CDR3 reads CASRSPGQGSGEQYF. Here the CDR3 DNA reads TGTGCCAGCAGGTCACCGGGACAGGGGTCGGGCGAGCAGTACTTC.

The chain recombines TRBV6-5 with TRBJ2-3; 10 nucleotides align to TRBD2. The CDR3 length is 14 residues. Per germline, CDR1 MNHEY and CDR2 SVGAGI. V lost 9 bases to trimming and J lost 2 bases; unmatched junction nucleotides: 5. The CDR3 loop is CASKAGGPTDTQYF. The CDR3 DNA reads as TGTGCCAGTAAAGCGGGGGGGCCCACAGATACGCAGTATTTT.

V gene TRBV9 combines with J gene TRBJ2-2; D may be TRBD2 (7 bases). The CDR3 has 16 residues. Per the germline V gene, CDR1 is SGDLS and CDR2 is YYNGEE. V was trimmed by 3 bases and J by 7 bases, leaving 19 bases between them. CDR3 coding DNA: TGTGCCAGCAGCGGAAGTTGGGGGGGCCAAAGCGGGGAGCTGTTTTTT. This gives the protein CASSGSWGGQSGELFF.

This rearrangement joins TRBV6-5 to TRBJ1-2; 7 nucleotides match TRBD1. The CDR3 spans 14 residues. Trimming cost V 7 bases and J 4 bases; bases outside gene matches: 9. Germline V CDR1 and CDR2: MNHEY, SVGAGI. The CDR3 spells CASKLQGSGYGYTF. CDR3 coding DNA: TGTGCCAGCAAATTACAGGGGAGCGGCTATGGCTACACCTTC.

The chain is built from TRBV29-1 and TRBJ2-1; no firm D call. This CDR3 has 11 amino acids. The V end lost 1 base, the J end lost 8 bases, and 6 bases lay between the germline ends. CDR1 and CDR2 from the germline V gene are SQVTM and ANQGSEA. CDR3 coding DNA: TGCAGCGTTGAAGCGTTCGATGAGCAGTTCTTC. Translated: CSVEAFDEQFF.

In nucleotides, the CDR3 is TGTGCCAGCAGTTTATCAGGGGTTGGCTACACCTTC. Translation gives CASSLSGVGYTF. The chain combines TRBV27 with TRBJ1-2; perhaps TRBD1 as D (5 bases). V dropped 0 bases and J dropped 7 bases, with 6 bases sitting between them. CDR1 MNHEY and CDR2 SMNVEV come from the germline V gene (reference sequence). The CDR3 length is 12 residues.

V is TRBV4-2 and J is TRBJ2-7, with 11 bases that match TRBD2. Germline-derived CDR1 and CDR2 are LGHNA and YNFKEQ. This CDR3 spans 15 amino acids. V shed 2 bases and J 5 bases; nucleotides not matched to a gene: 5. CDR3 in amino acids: CASSQLPTSGDEQYF. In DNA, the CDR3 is TGTGCCAGCAGCCAACTACCGACTAGCGGGGACGAGCAGTACTTC.

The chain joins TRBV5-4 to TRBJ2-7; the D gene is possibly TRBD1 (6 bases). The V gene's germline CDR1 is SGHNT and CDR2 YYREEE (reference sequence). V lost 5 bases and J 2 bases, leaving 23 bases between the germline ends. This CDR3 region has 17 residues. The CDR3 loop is CASSLRGGEGSPYEQYV. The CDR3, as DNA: TGTGCCAGCAGTCTAAGAGGGGGAGAGGGCAGCCCCTACGAGCAGTACGTC.

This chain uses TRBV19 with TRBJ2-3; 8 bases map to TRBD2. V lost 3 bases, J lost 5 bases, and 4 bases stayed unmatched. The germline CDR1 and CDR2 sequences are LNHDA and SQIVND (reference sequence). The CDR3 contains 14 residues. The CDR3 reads CASSMAGGQDTQYF. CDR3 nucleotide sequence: TGTGCCAGTAGTATGGCGGGAGGCCAAGATACGCAGTATTTT. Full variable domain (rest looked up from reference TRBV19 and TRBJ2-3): DGGITQSPKYLFRKEGQNVTLSCEQNLNHDAMYWYRQDPGQGLRLIYYSQIVNDFQKGDIAEGYSVSREKKESFPLTVTSAQKNPTAFYLCASSMAGGQDTQYFGPGTRLTVL.

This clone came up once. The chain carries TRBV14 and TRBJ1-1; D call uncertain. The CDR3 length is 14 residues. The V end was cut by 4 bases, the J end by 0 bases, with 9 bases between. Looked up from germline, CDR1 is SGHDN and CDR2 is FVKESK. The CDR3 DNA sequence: TGTGCCAGCAGCCGTCAGCGGATGAACACTGAAGCTTTCTTT. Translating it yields CASSRQRMNTEAFF.

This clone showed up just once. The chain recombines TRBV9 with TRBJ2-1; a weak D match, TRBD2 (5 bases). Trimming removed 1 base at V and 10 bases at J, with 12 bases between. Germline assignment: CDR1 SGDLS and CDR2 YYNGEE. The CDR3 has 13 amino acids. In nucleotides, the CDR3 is TGTGCCAGCAGCGTATCGGGTCCGGGGGAGCAGTTCTTC. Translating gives CASSVSGPGEQFF. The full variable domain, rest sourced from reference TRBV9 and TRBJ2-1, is DSGVTQTPKHLITATGQRVTLRCSPRSGDLSVYWYQQSLDQGLQFLIQYYNGEERAKGNILERFSAQQFPDLHSELNLSSLELGDSALYFCASSVSGPGEQFFGPGTRLTVL.

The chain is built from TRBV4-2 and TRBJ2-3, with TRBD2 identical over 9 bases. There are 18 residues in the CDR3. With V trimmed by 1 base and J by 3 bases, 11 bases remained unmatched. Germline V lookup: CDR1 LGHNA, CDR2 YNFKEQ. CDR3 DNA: TGTGCCAGCAGCCAAGTCTCCGGCGGGGGGGGTAGGACAGATACGCAGTATTTT. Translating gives CASSQVSGGGGRTDTQYF.

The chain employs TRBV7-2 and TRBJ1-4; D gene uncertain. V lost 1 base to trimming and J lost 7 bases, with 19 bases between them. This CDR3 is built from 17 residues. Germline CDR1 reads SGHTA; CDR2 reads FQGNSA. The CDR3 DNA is TGTGCCAGCAGCTTAGAGTGGGTCCCGTATGGAGGTGAAAAACTGTTTTTT. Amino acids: CASSLEWVPYGGEKLFF. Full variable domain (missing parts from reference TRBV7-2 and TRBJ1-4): GAGVSQSPSNKVTEKGKDVELRCDPISGHTALYWYRQSLGQGLEFLIYFQGNSAPDKSGLPSDRFSAERTGGSVSTLTIQRTQQEDSAVYLCASSLEWVPYGGEKLFFGSGTQLSVL.